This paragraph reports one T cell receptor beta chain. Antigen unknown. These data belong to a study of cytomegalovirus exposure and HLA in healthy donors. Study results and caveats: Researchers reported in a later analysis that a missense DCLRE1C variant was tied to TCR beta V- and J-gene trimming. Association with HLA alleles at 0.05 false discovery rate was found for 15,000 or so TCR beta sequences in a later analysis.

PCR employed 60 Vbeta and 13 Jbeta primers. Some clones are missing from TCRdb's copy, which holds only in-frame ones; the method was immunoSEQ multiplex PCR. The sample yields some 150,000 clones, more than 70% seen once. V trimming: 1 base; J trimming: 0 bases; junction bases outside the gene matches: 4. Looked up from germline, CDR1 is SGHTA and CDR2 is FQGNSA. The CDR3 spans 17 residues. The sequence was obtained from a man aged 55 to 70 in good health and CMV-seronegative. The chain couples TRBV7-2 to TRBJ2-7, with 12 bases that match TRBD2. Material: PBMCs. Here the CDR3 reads CASSLGGLAGSSYEQYF. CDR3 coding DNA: TGTGCCAGCAGCTTAGGAGGACTAGCGGGATCCTCCTACGAGCAGTACTTC.